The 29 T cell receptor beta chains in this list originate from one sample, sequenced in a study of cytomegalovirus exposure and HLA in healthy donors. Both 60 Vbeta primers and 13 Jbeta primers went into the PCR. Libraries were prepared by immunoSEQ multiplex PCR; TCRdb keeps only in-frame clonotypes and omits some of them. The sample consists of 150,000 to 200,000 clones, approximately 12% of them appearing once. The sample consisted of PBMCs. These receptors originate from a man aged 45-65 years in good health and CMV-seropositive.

The CDR3 DNA follows: TGTGCCAGCAGCCAACCCCTGGGCGGGGGGAGCACAGATACGCAGTATTTT. Translation gives CASSQPLGGGSTDTQYF. V gene TRBV4-2 combines with J gene TRBJ2-3, with 8 bases that match TRBD2. Unmatched junction bases numbered 7, after V lost 2 bases and J lost 0 bases. Germline CDR1 LGHNA, CDR2 YNFKEQ. The CDR3 extends over 17 amino acids.

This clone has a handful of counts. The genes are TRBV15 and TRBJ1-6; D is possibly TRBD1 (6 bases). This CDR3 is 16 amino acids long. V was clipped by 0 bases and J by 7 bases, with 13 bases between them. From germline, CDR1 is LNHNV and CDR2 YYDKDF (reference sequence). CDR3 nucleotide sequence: TGTGCCACCAGCAGAGAGGGGAGCAGGGGAAATTCACCCCTCCACTTT. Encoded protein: CATSREGSRGNSPLHF. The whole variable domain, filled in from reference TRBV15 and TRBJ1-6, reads DAMVIQNPRYQVTQFGKPVTLSCSQTLNHNVMYWYQQKSSQAPKLLFHYYDKDFNNEADTPDNFQSRRPNTSFCFLDIRSPGLGDTAMYLCATSREGSRGNSPLHFGNGTRLTVT.

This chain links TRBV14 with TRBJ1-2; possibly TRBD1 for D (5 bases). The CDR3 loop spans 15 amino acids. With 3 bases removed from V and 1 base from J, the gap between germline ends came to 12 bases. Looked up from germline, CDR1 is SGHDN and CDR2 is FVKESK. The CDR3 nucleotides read TGTGCCAGCAGCCAGGGACTGTCCGTTAACTATGGCTACACCTTC. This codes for CASSQGLSVNYGYTF.

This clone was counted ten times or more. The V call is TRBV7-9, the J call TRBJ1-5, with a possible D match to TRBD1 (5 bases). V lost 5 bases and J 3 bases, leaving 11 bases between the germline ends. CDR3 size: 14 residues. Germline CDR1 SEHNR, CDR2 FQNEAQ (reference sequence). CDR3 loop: CASSLTGFNQPQHF. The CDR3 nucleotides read TGTGCCAGCAGCCTAACAGGTTTCAATCAGCCCCAGCATTTT.

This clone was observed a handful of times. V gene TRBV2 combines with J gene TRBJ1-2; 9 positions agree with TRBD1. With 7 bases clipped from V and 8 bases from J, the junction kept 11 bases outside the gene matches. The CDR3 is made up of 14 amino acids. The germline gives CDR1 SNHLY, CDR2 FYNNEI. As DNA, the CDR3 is TGTGCCAGCACCGGAACGACAGGGGGGGAAGGCTACACCTTC. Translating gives CASTGTTGGEGYTF.

This CDR3 reads CASSLVGQGAVGELFF. The CDR3 DNA is TGTGCCAGCAGCTTGGTAGGACAGGGGGCGGTCGGGGAGCTGTTTTTT. The rearrangement joins TRBV7-2 to TRBJ2-2; 11 bases are a match to TRBD1. J was trimmed by 7 bases and V by 3 bases; bases with no gene match: 7. The CDR3 runs to 16 residues. Per germline, CDR1 SGHTA and CDR2 FQGNSA.

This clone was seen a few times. This CDR3 reads CASSSYQETQYF. The CDR3 DNA sequence: TGTGCCAGCAGCTCCTATCAAGAGACCCAGTACTTC. The V and J genes are TRBV7-2 and TRBJ2-5; D not resolved. Between the trimmed V and J ends, which lost 4 bases and 2 bases, there was a span of 5 bases. CDR3 length equals 12 residues. Germline loops: CDR1 SGHTA, CDR2 FQGNSA.

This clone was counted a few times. DNA of the CDR3: TGTGCCAGCAGCGCGGGACAGGGAGGAGGAGAGACCCAGTACTTC. It yields the protein CASSAGQGGGETQYF. The chain couples TRBV9 to TRBJ2-5; the match to TRBD1 covers 9 bases. The V gene end was trimmed by 3 bases and the J gene end by 4 bases; junction bases not matched to a gene: 7. The CDR3 loop spans 15 amino acids. CDR1 is SGDLS and CDR2 is YYNGEE in the germline V gene.

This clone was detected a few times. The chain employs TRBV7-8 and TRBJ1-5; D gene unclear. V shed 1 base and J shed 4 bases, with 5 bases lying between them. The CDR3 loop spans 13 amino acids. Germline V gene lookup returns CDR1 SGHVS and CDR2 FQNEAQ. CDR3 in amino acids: CASSLELNQPQHF. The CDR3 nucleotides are TGTGCCAGCAGCTTAGAGCTAAATCAGCCCCAGCATTTT.

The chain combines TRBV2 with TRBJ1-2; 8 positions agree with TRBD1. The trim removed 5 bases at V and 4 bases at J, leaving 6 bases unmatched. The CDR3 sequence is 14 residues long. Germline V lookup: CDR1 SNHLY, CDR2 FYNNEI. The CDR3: CASSRTGTLYGYTF. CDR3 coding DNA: TGTGCCAGCAGTCGGACAGGGACCCTCTATGGCTACACCTTC.

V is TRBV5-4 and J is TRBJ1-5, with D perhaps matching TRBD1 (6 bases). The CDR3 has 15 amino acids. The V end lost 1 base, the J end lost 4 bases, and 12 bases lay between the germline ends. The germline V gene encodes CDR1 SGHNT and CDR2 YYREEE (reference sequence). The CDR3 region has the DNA TGTGCCAGCAGCTTGATGGGGGCAAGAAATCAGCCCCAGCATTTT. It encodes CASSLMGARNQPQHF.

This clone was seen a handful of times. In DNA, the CDR3 is TGCGCCAGCAGCCAAGATATGGGGACAGGGTATTATGAAGCTTTCTTT. Amino acid sequence: CASSQDMGTGYYEAFF. The rearrangement uses TRBV4-3 and TRBJ1-1, with 9 bases that match TRBD1. Germline CDR1 reads LGHNA; CDR2 reads YSLEER. The CDR3 is 16 residues long. The V segment lost 0 bases and the J segment 7 bases; nucleotides outside the gene matches: 9.

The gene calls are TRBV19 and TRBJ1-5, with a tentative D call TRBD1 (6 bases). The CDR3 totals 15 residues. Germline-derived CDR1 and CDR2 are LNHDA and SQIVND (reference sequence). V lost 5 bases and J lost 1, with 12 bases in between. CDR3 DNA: TGTGCCAGTAGTGGGGCCGGACAGAGCAATCAGCCCCAGCATTTT. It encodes CASSGAGQSNQPQHF. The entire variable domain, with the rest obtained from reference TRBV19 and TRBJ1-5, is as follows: DGGITQSPKYLFRKEGQNVTLSCEQNLNHDAMYWYRQDPGQGLRLIYYSQIVNDFQKGDIAEGYSVSREKKESFPLTVTSAQKNPTAFYLCASSGAGQSNQPQHFGDGTRLSIL.

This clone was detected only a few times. As DNA, the CDR3 is TGCACCAGCAGCCTTGATGACAGGGGCCCGTCTGGAAACACCATATATTTT. Translated, it gives CTSSLDDRGPSGNTIYF. V and J are TRBV1 and TRBJ1-3; the D call of TRBD1 is as the table states it, not checked on the DNA. TRBV1 is noted as a pseudogene. CDR3 length: 17 residues.

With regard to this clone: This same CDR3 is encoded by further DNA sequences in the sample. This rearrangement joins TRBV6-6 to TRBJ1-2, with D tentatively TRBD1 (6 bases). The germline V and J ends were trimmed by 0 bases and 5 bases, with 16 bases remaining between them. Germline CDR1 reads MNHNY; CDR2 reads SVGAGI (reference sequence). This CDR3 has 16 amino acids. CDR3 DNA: TGTGCCAGCAGTTACTCCCCAGGGGAGTCTCGGTATGGCTACACCTTC. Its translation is CASSYSPGESRYGYTF.

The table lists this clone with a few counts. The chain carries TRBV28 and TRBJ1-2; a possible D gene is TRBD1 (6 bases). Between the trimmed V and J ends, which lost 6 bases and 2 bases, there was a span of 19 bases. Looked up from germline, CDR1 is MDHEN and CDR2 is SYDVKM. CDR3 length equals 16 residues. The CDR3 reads CASSPTGRAFNYGYTF. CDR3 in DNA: TGTGCCAGCAGCCCAACAGGGAGGGCCTTCAACTATGGCTACACCTTC.

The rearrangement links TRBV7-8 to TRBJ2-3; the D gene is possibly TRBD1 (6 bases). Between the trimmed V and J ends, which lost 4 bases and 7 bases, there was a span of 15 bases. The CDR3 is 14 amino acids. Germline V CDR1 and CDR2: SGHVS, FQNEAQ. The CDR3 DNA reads TGTGCCAGCAGCTCCGGGACACCGGTAAATACGCAGTATTTT. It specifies CASSSGTPVNTQYF.

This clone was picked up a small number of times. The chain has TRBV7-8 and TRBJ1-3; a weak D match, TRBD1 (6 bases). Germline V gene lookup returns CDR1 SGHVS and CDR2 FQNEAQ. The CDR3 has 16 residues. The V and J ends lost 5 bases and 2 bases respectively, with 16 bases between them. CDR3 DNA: TGTGCCAGCAGCCATCGAGGGACACCGACTGGAAACACCATATATTTT. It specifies CASSHRGTPTGNTIYF.

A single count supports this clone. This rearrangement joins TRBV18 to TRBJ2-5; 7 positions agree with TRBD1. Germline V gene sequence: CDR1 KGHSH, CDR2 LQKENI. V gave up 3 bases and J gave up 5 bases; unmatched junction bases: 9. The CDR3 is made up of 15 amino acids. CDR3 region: CASSPRTGRGETQYF. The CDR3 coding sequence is TGTGCCAGCTCACCCCGGACGGGCAGGGGGGAGACCCAGTACTTC.

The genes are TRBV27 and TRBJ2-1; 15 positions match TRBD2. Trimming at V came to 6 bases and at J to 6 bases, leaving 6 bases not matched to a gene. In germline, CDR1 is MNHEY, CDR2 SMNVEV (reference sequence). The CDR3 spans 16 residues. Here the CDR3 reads CASSPRTSGGANEQFF. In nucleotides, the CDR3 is TGTGCCAGCAGCCCGCGGACTAGCGGGGGGGCCAATGAGCAGTTCTTC.

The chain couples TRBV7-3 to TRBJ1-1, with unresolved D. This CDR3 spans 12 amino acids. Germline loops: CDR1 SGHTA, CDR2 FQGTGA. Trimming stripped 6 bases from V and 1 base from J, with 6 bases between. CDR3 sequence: CASRFRNTEAFF. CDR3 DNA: TGTGCCAGCAGGTTCAGGAACACTGAAGCTTTCTTT.

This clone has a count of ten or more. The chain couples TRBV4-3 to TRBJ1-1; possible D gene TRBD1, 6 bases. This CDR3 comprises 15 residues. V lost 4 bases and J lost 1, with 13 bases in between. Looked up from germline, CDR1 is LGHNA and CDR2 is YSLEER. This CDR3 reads CASSRQAPGNTEAFF. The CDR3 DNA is TGCGCCAGCAGCCGACAGGCCCCGGGGAACACTGAAGCTTTCTTT.

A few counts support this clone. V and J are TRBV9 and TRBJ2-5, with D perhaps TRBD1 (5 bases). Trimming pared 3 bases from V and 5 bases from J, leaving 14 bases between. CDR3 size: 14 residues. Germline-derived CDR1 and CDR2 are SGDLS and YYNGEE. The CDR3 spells CASSAREYTETQYF. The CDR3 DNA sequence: TGTGCCAGCAGCGCCAGGGAATATACGGAGACCCAGTACTTC.

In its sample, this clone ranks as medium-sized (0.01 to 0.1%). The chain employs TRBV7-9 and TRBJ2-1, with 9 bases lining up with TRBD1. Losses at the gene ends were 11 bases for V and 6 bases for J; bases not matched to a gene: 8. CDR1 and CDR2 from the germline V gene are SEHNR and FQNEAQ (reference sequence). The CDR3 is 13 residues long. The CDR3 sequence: CAFPGDRANEQFF. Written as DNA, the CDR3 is TGTGCCTTTCCGGGGGACAGGGCCAATGAGCAGTTCTTC. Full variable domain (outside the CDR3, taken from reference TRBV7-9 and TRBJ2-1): DTGVSQNPRHKITKRGQNVTFRCDPISEHNRLYWYRQTLGQGPEFLTYFQNEAQLEKSRLLSDRFSAERPKGSFSTLEIQRTEQGDSAMYLCAFPGDRANEQFFGPGTRLTVL.

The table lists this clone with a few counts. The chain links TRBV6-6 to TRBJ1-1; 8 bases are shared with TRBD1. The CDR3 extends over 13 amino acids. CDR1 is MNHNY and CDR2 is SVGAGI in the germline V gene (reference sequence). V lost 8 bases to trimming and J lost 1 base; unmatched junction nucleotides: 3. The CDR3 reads CASSGQGNTEAFF. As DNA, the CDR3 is TGTGCCAGCTCAGGACAGGGGAACACTGAAGCTTTCTTT.

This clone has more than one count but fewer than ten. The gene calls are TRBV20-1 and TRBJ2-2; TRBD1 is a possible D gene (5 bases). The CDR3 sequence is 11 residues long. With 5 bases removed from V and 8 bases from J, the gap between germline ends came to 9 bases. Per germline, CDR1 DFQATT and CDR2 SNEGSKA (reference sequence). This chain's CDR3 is CSAAPGGELFF. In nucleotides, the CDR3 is TGCAGTGCTGCCCCAGGGGGGGAGCTGTTTTTT.

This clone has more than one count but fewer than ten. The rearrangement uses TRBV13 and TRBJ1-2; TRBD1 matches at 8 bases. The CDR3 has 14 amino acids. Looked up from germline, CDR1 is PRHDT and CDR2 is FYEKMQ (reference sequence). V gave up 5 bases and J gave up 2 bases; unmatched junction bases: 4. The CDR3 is CASSRGQVNYGYTF. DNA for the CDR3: TGTGCCAGCAGCAGGGGACAGGTGAACTATGGCTACACCTTC. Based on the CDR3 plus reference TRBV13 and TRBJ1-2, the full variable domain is AAGVIQSPRHLIKEKRETATLKCYPIPRHDTVYWYQQGPGQDPQFLISFYEKMQSDKGSIPDRFSAQQFSDYHSELNMSSLELGDSALYFCASSRGQVNYGYTFGSGTRLTVV.

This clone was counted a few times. CDR3 sequence reads: CASSLVREGGQYF. CDR3 nucleotides: TGTGCCAGCAGCTTAGTCCGGGAAGGGGGGCAGTATTTT. This rearrangement joins TRBV9 to TRBJ2-3, with D possibly being TRBD1 (6 bases). CDR1 is SGDLS and CDR2 is YYNGEE in the germline V gene. Trimming took off 4 bases at V and 11 bases at J, with 17 bases between the two ends. The CDR3 is 13 residues long.

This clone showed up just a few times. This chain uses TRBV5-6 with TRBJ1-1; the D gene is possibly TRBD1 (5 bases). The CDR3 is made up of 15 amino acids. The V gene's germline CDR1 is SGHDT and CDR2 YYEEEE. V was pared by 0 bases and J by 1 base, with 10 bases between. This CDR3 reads CASSLGGRGNTEAFF. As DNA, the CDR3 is TGTGCCAGCAGCTTGGGGGGGAGGGGGAACACTGAAGCTTTCTTT.